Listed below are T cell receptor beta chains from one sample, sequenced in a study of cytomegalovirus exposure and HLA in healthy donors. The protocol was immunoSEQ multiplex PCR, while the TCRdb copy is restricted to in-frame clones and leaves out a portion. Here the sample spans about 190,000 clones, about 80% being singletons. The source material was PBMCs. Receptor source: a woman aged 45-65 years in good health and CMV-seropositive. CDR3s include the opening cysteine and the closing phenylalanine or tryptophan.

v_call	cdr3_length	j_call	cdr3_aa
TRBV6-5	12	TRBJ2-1	CASSYSRGEQFF
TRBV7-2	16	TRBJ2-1	CASSSLAGGLYNEQFF
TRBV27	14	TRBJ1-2	CASSLPDRETSYTF
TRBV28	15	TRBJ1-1	CASSPGDREGTEAFF
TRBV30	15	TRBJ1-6	CAWSVKSGGLSPLHF
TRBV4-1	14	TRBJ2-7	CASSEQGAPNEQYF
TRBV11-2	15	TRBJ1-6	CASSPSGTGDSPLHF
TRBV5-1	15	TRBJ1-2	CASSLDSRARYGYTF
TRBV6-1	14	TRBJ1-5	CATIRTFGNQPQHF
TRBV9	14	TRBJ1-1	CASSVGQSNTEAFF
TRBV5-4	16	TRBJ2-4	CASSLAGGAGKNIQYF